Given below is one TCR beta chain in context. Its antigen is unidentified. PCR was performed using 60 Vbeta and 13 Jbeta primers. Sequencing was performed with immunoSEQ multiplex PCR; in TCRdb, only in-frame clones are kept and a portion is missing. The table shows tens of thousands of clones, with about three quarters occurring only once. These data are taken from a study of cytomegalovirus exposure and HLA in healthy donors. Findings and limits, study-wide: Reported performance of the classifier showed diagnosis of cytomegalovirus status with high specificity and sensitivity.

CDR3 size: 15 residues. V was clipped by 4 bases and J by 3 bases; unmatched bases: 6. The germline gives CDR1 SGHRS, CDR2 YFSETQ. The sequence was obtained from a female donor in good health and CMV-seronegative. The chain employs TRBV5-1 and TRBJ2-5; 10 positions match TRBD2. Specimen: PBMCs. In DNA, the CDR3 is TGCGCCAGCAGCCTGAAAACTAGCGGGAAAGAGACCCAGTACTTC. Encoded protein: CASSLKTSGKETQYF.